This T cell receptor (beta chain) was captured by sequencing in a study of blood T cell repertoires in COVID-19. Study in general: Sample material is recorded as cDNA or gDNA derived from T cells, B-cell-depleted T cells, or PBMCs.

As handled by the study authors: Amplification of reference gene primers was used by the study to estimate nucleated cell counts. Only in-frame clones appear in the TCRdb table, and some are missing; sequencing was by immunoSEQ multiplex PCR. V and J calls and clone size are given by that table; D and trimming were obtained from the DNA. Of about 62,000 clones in the sample, 75% to 90% were seen once. Seattle researchers signed up patients amid active infection and tracked them longitudinally. CDR1 is SNHLY, CDR2 FYNNEI, per germline. V lost 3 bases to trimming and J lost 0 bases, with 11 bases between them. CDR3 length: 16 amino acids. This clone was counted a single time.

The clonotype originates from an older woman with COVID-19, enrolled during active disease. Sequences were obtained from peripheral blood. The chain joins TRBV2 to TRBJ2-2, with a weak D call TRBD1 (6 bases). CDR3 in DNA: TGTGCCAGCAGTGAGGTGCGGACAGCGAACACCGGGGAGCTGTTTTTT. It specifies CASSEVRTANTGELFF.